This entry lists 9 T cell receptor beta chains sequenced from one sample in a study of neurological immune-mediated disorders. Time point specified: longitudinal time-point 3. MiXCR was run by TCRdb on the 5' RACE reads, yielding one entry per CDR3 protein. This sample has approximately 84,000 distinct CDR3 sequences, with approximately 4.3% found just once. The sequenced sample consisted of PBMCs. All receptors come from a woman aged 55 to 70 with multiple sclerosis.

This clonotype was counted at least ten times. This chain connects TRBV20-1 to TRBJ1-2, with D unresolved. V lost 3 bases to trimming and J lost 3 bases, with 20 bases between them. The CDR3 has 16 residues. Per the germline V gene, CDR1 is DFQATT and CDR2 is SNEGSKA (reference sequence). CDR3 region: CSARNFANRGDYGYTF. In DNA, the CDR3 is TGCAGTGCTAGGAATTTTGCAAATCGAGGTGACTATGGCTACACCTTC.

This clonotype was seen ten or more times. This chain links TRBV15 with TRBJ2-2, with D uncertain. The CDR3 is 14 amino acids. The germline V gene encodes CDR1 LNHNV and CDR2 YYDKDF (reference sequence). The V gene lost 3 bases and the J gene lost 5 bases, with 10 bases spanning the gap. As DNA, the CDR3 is TGTGCCACCAGCAGGGTGACAATAACCGGGGAGCTGTTTTTT. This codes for CATSRVTITGELFF.

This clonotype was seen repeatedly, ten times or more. The CDR3 region has the DNA TGTGCCAGCAGCTTGGCAGGGTGGACCTACGAGCAGTACTTC. Translating gives CASSLAGWTYEQYF. The J gene is TRBJ2-7, the V gene TRBV5-6; D is perhaps TRBD1 (5 bases). The CDR3 has 14 amino acids. Trimming took 0 bases from V and 2 from J, leaving 9 bases between them. In germline, CDR1 is SGHDT, CDR2 YYEEEE.

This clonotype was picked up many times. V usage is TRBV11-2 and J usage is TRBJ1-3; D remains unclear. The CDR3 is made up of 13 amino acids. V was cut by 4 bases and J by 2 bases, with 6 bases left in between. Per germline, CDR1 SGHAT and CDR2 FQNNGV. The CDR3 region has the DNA TGTGCCAGCAGCTCCCCAGCTGGAAACACCATATATTTT. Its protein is CASSSPAGNTIYF.

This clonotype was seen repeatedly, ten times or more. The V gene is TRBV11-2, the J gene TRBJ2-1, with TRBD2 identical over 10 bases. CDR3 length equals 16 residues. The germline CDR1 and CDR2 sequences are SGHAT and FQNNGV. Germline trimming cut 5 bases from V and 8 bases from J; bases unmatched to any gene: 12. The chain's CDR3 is CASSTRATSGNHEQFF. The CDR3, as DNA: TGTGCCAGCAGCACTAGGGCAACTAGCGGGAACCATGAGCAGTTCTTC. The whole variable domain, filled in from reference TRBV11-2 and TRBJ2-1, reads EAGVAQSPRYKIIEKRQSVAFWCNPISGHATLYWYQQILGQGPKLLIQFQNNGVVDDSQLPKDRFSAERLKGVDSTLKIQPAKLEDSAVYLCASSTRATSGNHEQFFGPGTRLTVL.

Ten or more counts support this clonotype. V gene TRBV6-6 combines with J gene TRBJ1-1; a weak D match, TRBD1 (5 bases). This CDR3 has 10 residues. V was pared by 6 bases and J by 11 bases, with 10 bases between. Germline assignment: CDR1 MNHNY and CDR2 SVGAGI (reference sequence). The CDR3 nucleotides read TGTGCCAGCAGCCGGGGACCGGCTTTCTTT. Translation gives CASSRGPAFF.

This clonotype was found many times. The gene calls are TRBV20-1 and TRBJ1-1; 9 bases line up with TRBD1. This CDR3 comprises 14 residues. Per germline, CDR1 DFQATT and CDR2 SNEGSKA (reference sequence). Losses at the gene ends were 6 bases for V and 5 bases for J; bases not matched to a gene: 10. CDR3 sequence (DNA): TGCAGTGCCGACGCGGGACAGGGATTAACTGAAGCTTTCTTT. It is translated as CSADAGQGLTEAFF.

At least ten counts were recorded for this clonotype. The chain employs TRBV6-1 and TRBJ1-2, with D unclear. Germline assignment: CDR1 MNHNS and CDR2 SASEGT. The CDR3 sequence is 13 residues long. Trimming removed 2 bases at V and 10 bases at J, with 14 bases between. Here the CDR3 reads CASSEYSGVTYTF. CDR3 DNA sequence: TGTGCCAGCAGTGAATATTCCGGGGTAACCTACACCTTC.

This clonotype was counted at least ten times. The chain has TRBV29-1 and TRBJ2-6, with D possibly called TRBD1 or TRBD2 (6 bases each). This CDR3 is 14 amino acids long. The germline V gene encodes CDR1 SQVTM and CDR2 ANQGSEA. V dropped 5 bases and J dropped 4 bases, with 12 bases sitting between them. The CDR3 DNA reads TGCAGCGTTCTGGGGGCGGGGGGGGCCAACGTCCTGACTTTC. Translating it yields CSVLGAGGANVLTF.